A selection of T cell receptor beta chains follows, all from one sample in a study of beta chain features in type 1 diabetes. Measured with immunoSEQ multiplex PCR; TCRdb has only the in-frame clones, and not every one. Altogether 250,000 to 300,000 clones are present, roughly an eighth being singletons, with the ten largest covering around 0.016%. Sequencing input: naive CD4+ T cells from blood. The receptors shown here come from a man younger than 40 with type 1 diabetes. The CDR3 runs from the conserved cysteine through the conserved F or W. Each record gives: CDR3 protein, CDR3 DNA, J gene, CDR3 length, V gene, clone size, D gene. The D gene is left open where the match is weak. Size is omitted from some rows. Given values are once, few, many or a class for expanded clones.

CDR3 protein: CSVQAQGNTEAFF
CDR3 DNA: TGCAGCGTCCAGGCTCAGGGGAACACTGAAGCTTTCTTT
J gene: TRBJ1-1
CDR3 length: 13
V gene: TRBV29-1
clone size: few
D gene: .

CDR3 protein: CASSFDGDQPQHF
CDR3 DNA: TGTGCCAGCAGCTTTGATGGAGACCAGCCCCAGCATTTT
J gene: TRBJ1-5
CDR3 length: 13
V gene: TRBV5-4
clone size: few
D gene: .

CDR3 protein: CASSSGGAGQYNEQFF
CDR3 DNA: TGTGCCAGCAGCTCCGGGGGGGCAGGGCAATACAATGAGCAGTTCTTC
J gene: TRBJ2-1
CDR3 length: 16
V gene: TRBV7-9
clone size: few
D gene: TRBD2

CDR3 protein: CASSLQAGRNIQYF
CDR3 DNA: TGCGCCAGCAGCTTACAAGCGGGAAGGAACATTCAGTACTTC
J gene: TRBJ2-4
CDR3 length: 14
V gene: TRBV5-1
clone size: .
D gene: TRBD2

CDR3 protein: CATSRDAQGYEQYF
CDR3 DNA: TGTGCCACCAGCAGAGATGCGCAGGGGTACGAGCAGTACTTC
J gene: TRBJ2-7
CDR3 length: 14
V gene: TRBV15
clone size: .
D gene: .

CDR3 protein: CASAMTGSLPDTQYF
CDR3 DNA: TGTGCCAGCGCAATGACAGGGTCGTTGCCAGATACGCAGTATTTT
J gene: TRBJ2-3
CDR3 length: 15
V gene: TRBV6-5
clone size: .
D gene: TRBD1

CDR3 protein: CAWSGGLSFLYF
CDR3 DNA: TGTGCCTGGAGCGGTGGGCTGTCGTTTTTGTACTTC
J gene: TRBJ2-7
CDR3 length: 12
V gene: TRBV30
clone size: few
D gene: .

CDR3 protein: CAWTREFEQFF
CDR3 DNA: TGTGCCTGGACCCGGGAGTTTGAGCAGTTCTTC
J gene: TRBJ2-1
CDR3 length: 11
V gene: TRBV30
clone size: .
D gene: .

CDR3 protein: CASSLVASGSYEQYF
CDR3 DNA: TGTGCCAGCAGCTTAGTTGCTAGCGGGAGCTACGAGCAGTACTTC
J gene: TRBJ2-7
CDR3 length: 15
V gene: TRBV7-2
clone size: few
D gene: TRBD2

CDR3 protein: CASSLALDRGPHEQFF
CDR3 DNA: TGTGCCAGCAGCTTAGCTCTGGACAGGGGGCCCCATGAGCAGTTCTTC
J gene: TRBJ2-1
CDR3 length: 16
V gene: TRBV7-9
clone size: few
D gene: TRBD1

CDR3 protein: CASSAGRGYDYGYTF
CDR3 DNA: TGTGCCAGCAGCGCTGGCAGGGGGTATGACTATGGCTACACCTTC
J gene: TRBJ1-2
CDR3 length: 15
V gene: TRBV4-2
clone size: few
D gene: TRBD1

CDR3 protein: CASSLRLAVDNEQFF
CDR3 DNA: TGTGCCAGCAGCTTAAGACTAGCGGTCGACAATGAGCAGTTCTTC
J gene: TRBJ2-1
CDR3 length: 15
V gene: TRBV7-9
clone size: few
D gene: TRBD2

CDR3 protein: CASSQGYGYTF
CDR3 DNA: TGTGCCAGCAGCCAGGGATATGGCTACACCTTC
J gene: TRBJ1-2
CDR3 length: 11
V gene: TRBV7-9
clone size: few
D gene: .

CDR3 protein: CSASSTSGSNEQFF
CDR3 DNA: TGCAGCGCATCGTCGACTAGCGGGAGTAATGAGCAGTTCTTC
J gene: TRBJ2-1
CDR3 length: 14
V gene: TRBV29-1
clone size: many
D gene: TRBD2

CDR3 protein: CASSGDTARETQYF
CDR3 DNA: TGTGCCAGCTCGGGGGACACAGCAAGGGAGACCCAGTACTTC
J gene: TRBJ2-5
CDR3 length: 14
V gene: TRBV18
clone size: .
D gene: .

CDR3 protein: CASSQLADANNEQFF
CDR3 DNA: TGCGCCAGCAGCCAGTTAGCGGATGCTAACAATGAGCAGTTCTTC
J gene: TRBJ2-1
CDR3 length: 15
V gene: TRBV4-3
clone size: .
D gene: .

CDR3 protein: CASSSTAQETQYF
CDR3 DNA: TGTGCCAGCAGCTCGACAGCACAAGAGACCCAGTACTTC
J gene: TRBJ2-5
CDR3 length: 13
V gene: TRBV7-9
clone size: .
D gene: .

CDR3 protein: CASSTRDRDLDTQYF
CDR3 DNA: TGCGCCAGCAGTACGCGGGACAGGGATTTAGATACGCAGTATTTT
J gene: TRBJ2-3
CDR3 length: 15
V gene: TRBV4-1
clone size: few
D gene: TRBD1

CDR3 protein: CASSLPVGGVDSGANVLTF
CDR3 DNA: TGTGCCAGCAGCCTACCAGTAGGGGGTGTAGACTCTGGGGCCAACGTCCTGACTTTC
J gene: TRBJ2-6
CDR3 length: 19
V gene: TRBV14
clone size: .
D gene: .

CDR3 protein: CASSGGTSFGELFF
CDR3 DNA: TGCGCCAGCAGCGGCGGGACTTCGTTCGGGGAGCTGTTTTTT
J gene: TRBJ2-2
CDR3 length: 14
V gene: TRBV5-1
clone size: .
D gene: .

CDR3 protein: CASSVVGLAGEETQYF
CDR3 DNA: TGTGCCAGCAGCGTAGTGGGACTAGCGGGGGAGGAGACCCAGTACTTC
J gene: TRBJ2-5
CDR3 length: 16
V gene: TRBV9
clone size: .
D gene: TRBD2

CDR3 protein: CASSRQGAGANVLTF
CDR3 DNA: TGTGCCAGCAGTCGACAGGGGGCTGGGGCCAACGTCCTGACTTTC
J gene: TRBJ2-6
CDR3 length: 15
V gene: TRBV14
clone size: .
D gene: TRBD1

CDR3 protein: CASSLGGEYGYTF
CDR3 DNA: TGTGCCAGCAGCTTAGGGGGGGAGTATGGCTACACCTTC
J gene: TRBJ1-2
CDR3 length: 13
V gene: TRBV7-8
clone size: few
D gene: .

CDR3 protein: CASSPQLGTGGETQYF
CDR3 DNA: TGTGCCAGCTCACCACAGCTGGGGACAGGGGGAGAGACCCAGTACTTC
J gene: TRBJ2-5
CDR3 length: 16
V gene: TRBV18
clone size: .
D gene: TRBD1

CDR3 protein: CASSLSSGANVLTF
CDR3 DNA: TGTGCCAGCAGCCTAAGCTCTGGGGCCAACGTCCTGACTTTC
J gene: TRBJ2-6
CDR3 length: 14
V gene: TRBV7-9
clone size: few
D gene: .

CDR3 protein: CASSWTIQETQYF
CDR3 DNA: TGTGCCAGCAGCTGGACAATCCAAGAGACCCAGTACTTC
J gene: TRBJ2-5
CDR3 length: 13
V gene: TRBV6-1
clone size: .
D gene: .

CDR3 protein: CASSKGNGQSFSNQPQHF
CDR3 DNA: TGTGCCAGCAGCAAAGGGAATGGACAGTCTTTTAGCAATCAGCCCCAGCATTTT
J gene: TRBJ1-5
CDR3 length: 18
V gene: TRBV21-1
clone size: .
D gene: .

CDR3 protein: CATSREGQSSYEQYF
CDR3 DNA: TGTGCCACCAGTAGAGAGGGACAGAGCTCCTACGAGCAGTACTTC
J gene: TRBJ2-7
CDR3 length: 15
V gene: TRBV15
clone size: .
D gene: TRBD1

CDR3 protein: CATSRLTLIETQYF
CDR3 DNA: TGTGCCACTTCGAGGCTGACTCTCATAGAGACCCAGTACTTC
J gene: TRBJ2-5
CDR3 length: 14
V gene: TRBV2
clone size: .
D gene: .

CDR3 protein: CASSLRQGIEQYF
CDR3 DNA: TGTGCCAGCAGCTTGCGACAGGGGATCGAGCAGTACTTC
J gene: TRBJ2-7
CDR3 length: 13
V gene: TRBV7-2
clone size: .
D gene: TRBD1

CDR3 protein: CATDVAGEYEQYF
CDR3 DNA: TGTGCCACCGACGTGGCGGGAGAGTACGAGCAGTACTTC
J gene: TRBJ2-7
CDR3 length: 13
V gene: TRBV28
clone size: few
D gene: TRBD2

CDR3 protein: CATLDSRSYEQYF
CDR3 DNA: TGTGCCACCCTCGACAGCCGCTCCTACGAGCAGTACTTC
J gene: TRBJ2-7
CDR3 length: 13
V gene: TRBV28
clone size: .
D gene: .